Reported below is one T cell receptor (beta chain). This clonotype was observed a handful of times. Its antigen is not yet known. Base-call qualities are not available, and no considerably larger clone is one nucleotide away. Per the germline V gene, KGHDR is the CDR1 and SFDVKD is the CDR2. Spanning cysteine to phenylalanine, the CDR3 consists of 17 amino acids. Only CDR3 DNA is held: 51 bases, read in frame from base 1. Trimmed from V: 4 bases; trimmed from J: 1 base; junction bases lacking a gene match: 8. The method was PCR. TCRdb shows the sequencer as Illumina HiSeq 2500. To normalize quantification of the TCRbeta repertoire, the TCR libraries were built with molecular barcoding that relied on unique molecular identifiers. TCRdb handled the public reads itself, with Q25 trimming in fastp and clone calling in MiXCR, and kept productive beta chains. A single entry per CDR3 protein holds the most common genes and DNA from its merged rows. This sample comprises just over 350,000 distinct CDR3 sequences, 13% of them detected only once. The ten largest clones add up to 3.5% to 4.5% of the sample.

This sample is part of a study of T-cell reconstitution after alpha-beta-depleted transplantation in children (dated by TCRdb to 2016 to 2018). For the study in its entirety: T-cell immune reconstitution after TCRalphabeta/CD19-depleted allogeneic hematopoietic cell transplantation in children was quantitatively tracked in the study by means of TCR repertoire profiling.

The chain employs TRBV24-1 and TRBJ2-3; 9 bases in the middle match TRBD1. Sample: PBMCs, taken from the stem cell graft. This TCR came from a human donor who donated a stem cell graft to a child with Fanconi anemia. The CDR3 here reads CATSDPADRGGTDTQYF. The DNA sequence is TGTGCCACCAGTGACCCCGCGGACAGGGGAGGCACAGATACGCAGTATTTT.